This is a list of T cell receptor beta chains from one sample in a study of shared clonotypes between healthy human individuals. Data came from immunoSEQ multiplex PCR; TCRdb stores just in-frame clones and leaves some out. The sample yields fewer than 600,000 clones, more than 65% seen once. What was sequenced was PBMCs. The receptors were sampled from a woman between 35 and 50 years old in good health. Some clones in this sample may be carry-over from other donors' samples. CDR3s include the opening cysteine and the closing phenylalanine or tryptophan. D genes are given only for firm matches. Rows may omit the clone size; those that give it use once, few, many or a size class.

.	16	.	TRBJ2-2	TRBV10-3	TGTGCCATCAGTCGGACGGGACTCGCCAACACCGGGGAGCTGTTTTTT	CAISRTGLANTGELFF
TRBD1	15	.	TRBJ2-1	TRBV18	TGTGCCAGCTCTCTTAACAAAGGGACAGCCGATGAGCAGTTCTTC	CASSLNKGTADEQFF
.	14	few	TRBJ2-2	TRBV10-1	TGCGCCAGCAGTGAGTCCGGTGGCACCGGGGAGCTGTTTTTT	CASSESGGTGELFF
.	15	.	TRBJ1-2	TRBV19	TGTGCCAGTAGTATAGGGTCGACAGAGCCCTATGGCTACACCTTC	CASSIGSTEPYGYTF
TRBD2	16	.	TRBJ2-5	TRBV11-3	TGTGCCAGCAGTCGATCGGGACTAGCGGGTCAAGAGACCCAGTACTTC	CASSRSGLAGQETQYF
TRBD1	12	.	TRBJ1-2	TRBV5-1	TGCGCCAGCAGCTTGACAGGGGGAGGCTACACCTTC	CASSLTGGGYTF
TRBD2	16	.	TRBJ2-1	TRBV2	TGTGCCAGCAGCCCAGACGGGGGCGGGAGGTGGAATGAGCAGTTCTTC	CASSPDGGGRWNEQFF
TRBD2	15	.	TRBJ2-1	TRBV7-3	TGTGCCAGCAGCCCCAGGGAGCGGGGGCGAAATGAGCAGTTCTTC	CASSPRERGRNEQFF
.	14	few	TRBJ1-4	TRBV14	TGTGCCAGCAGCCAAGACAGGGCAGGTGAAAAACTGTTTTTT	CASSQDRAGEKLFF
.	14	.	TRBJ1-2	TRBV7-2	TGTGCCAGCAGCCCTACGGGGTCTCTTTGGGGCTACACCTTC	CASSPTGSLWGYTF
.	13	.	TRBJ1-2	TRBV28	TGTGCCAGCAGTGCCTTCTCTGGCTATGGCTACACCTTC	CASSAFSGYGYTF
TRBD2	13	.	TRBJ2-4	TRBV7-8	TGTGCCAGCAGCGACGGACTAGTCGCGGTTCAGTACTTC	CASSDGLVAVQYF
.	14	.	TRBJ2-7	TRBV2	TGTGCCAGCAGTCCGGGGGACATCTCCTACGAGCAGTACTTC	CASSPGDISYEQYF
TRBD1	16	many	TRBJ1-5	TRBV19	TGTGCCAGTAGTTTATTCCGGGACAGGAGGCATCAGCCCCAGCATTTT	CASSLFRDRRHQPQHF
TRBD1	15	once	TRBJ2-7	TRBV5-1	TGCGCCAGCAGCAACGGACAGGGGGCACGGAACGAGCAGTACTTC	CASSNGQGARNEQYF
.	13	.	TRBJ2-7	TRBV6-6	TGTGCCAGCAGTTATTACCCCGACTACGAGCAGTACTTC	CASSYYPDYEQYF
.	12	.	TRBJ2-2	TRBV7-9	TGTGCCAGCAGCCCAGGCGCCGGGGAGCTGTTTTTT	CASSPGAGELFF
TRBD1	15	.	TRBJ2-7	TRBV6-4	TGTGCCAGCACGCAACGGGACAGGGATTTTTACGAGCAGTACTTC	CASTQRDRDFYEQYF